This T cell receptor (beta chain) was recovered during a study of T cells in Graves' hyperthyroidism and ophthalmopathy. For the study at large: Peripheral blood was acquired at first diagnosis, ahead of any therapy whatsoever.

Diagnoses were made from clinical symptoms, serum measures (thyroxine and TRAb), thyroid ultrasound and orbital computed tomography. RNA transcripts served as the template for amplifying TCR beta CDR3 regions. During a first-round RT-PCR of the TCR CDR3, the HTBI primer set was used. TCRdb reanalysed the multiplex PCR reads using MiXCR and keeps one entry per CDR3 protein. The sample comprises about 720,000 distinct CDR3 sequences, about 17% of which are singletons, and under 8.5% rests with the top ten. This clonotype was recorded many times. Its antigen is undetermined. The germline V gene has CDR1 SEHNR and CDR2 FQNEAQ (reference sequence). V trimming: 2 bases; J trimming: 6 bases; junction bases outside the gene matches: 10. The CDR3 totals 16 residues. General study results and limits: The model forecast ophthalmopathy, anticipating it by a median roughly 6 months before onset. Blood also contained most expanded thyroid clonotypes above 0.001.

The clonotype comes from a man aged 18-30 years with Graves' hyperthyroidism. Sequences were obtained from blood. The rearrangement links TRBV7-9 to TRBJ2-3; 8 bases map to TRBD2. This CDR3 reads CASSLLSSGRTDTQYF. The CDR3 nucleotides read TGTGCCAGCAGCTTACTATCGAGCGGGAGAACGGATACGCAGTATTTT.